This entry describes one T cell receptor (beta chain). Its antigen is undetermined. Using a J-beta primer mix together with a sample-barcoded 5' primer, a second PCR was run for roughly 6 to 11 cycles. TCRdb re-derived calls from the 5' RACE reads in MiXCR, one entry per CDR3 protein. The data contain 700,000 to 800,000 distinct CDR3 sequences, roughly 41% of them singletons. These data are taken from a study of blood T cells in healthy people across ages. Isolation of PBMCs gave at least 6 million cells per sample. Germline V CDR1 and CDR2: MNHEY, SVGEGT. This CDR3 region has 12 residues. V lost 4 bases and J lost 6, with 9 bases in between. Study outcomes and limitations: Strongly correlated with naive T cell percentage was TCR beta diversity.

The sequenced sample consisted of blood. V usage is TRBV6-2 or TRBV6-3 and J usage is TRBJ1-1; D remains unclear. The sequence derives from an older woman in good health. CDR3 nucleotide sequence: TGTGCCAGCAGTTCACAAGAAGCTGAAGCTTTCTTT. Residues: CASSSQEAEAFF.